Listed here is a single T cell receptor beta chain. Authors' analysis steps: Estimated nucleated cell counts came from reference gene primer amplification. Sequenced by immunoSEQ multiplex PCR; TCRdb stores in-frame clones only, minus some. D and trimming were read from the DNA, whereas the V and J calls and clone size are those reported in that table. In the table there are approximately 250,000 clones, approximately 86% of which are singletons. This entry belongs to a study of blood T cell repertoires in COVID-19. Study at large: Some COVID-19 samples were acute and others convalescent; all came from the United States, Italy and Spain. T cells, B-cell-depleted T cells, or PBMCs provided the cDNA or gDNA that served as material.

This CDR3 comprises 16 residues. Germline V gene data show CDR1 as MNHEY and CDR2 as SVGAGI. Germline trimming cut 2 bases from V and 7 bases from J; bases unmatched to any gene: 9. The chain uses TRBV6-5 and TRBJ2-2, with 8 positions matching TRBD2. The sample was peripheral blood. The sequence derives from a woman aged 55-70 years with active or convalescent COVID-19. The CDR3 reads CASSYQNRGGSGELFF. In DNA, the CDR3 is TGTGCCAGCAGTTACCAGAATCGGGGGGGCAGCGGGGAGCTGTTTTTT.